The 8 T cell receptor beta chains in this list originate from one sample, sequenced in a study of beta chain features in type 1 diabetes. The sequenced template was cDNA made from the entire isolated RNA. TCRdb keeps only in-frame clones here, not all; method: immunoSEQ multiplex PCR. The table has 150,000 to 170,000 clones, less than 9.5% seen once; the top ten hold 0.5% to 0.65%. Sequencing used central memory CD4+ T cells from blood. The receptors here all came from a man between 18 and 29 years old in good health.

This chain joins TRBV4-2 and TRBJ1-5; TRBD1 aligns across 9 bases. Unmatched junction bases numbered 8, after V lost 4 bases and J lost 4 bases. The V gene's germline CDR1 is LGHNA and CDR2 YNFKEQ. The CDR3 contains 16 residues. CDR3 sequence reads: CASSLTDRGRNQPQHF. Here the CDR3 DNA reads TGTGCCAGCAGCCTCACGGACAGGGGACGGAATCAGCCCCAGCATTTT.

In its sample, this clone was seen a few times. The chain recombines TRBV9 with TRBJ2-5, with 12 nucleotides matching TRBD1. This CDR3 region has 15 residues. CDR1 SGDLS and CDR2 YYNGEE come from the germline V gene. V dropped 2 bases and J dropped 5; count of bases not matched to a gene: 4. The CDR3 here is CASSVGTGGMETQYF. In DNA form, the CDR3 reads TGTGCCAGCAGCGTCGGGACAGGGGGCATGGAGACCCAGTACTTC.

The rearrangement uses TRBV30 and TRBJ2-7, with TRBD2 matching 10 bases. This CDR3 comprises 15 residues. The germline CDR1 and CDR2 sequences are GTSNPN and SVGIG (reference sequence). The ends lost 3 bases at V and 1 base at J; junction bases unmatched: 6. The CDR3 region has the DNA TGTGCCTGGAGAGAAGCGGGGGGGGCATCCTACGAGCAGTACTTC. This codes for CAWREAGGASYEQYF.

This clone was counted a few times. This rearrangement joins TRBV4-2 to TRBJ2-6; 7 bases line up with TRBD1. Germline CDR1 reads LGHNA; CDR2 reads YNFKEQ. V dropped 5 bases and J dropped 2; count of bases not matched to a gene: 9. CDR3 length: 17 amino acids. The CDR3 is CASSSGPTGAGANVLTF. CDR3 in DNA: TGTGCCAGCAGCTCGGGTCCCACAGGGGCTGGGGCCAACGTCCTGACTTTC.

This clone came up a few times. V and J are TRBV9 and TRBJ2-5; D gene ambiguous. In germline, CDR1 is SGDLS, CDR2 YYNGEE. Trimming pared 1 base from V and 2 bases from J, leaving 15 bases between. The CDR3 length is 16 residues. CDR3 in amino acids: CASSVSPVGRQETQYF. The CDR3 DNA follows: TGTGCCAGCAGCGTAAGTCCGGTGGGCAGACAAGAGACCCAGTACTTC.

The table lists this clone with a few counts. CDR3 nucleotide sequence: TGTGCCAGCAGCTTTAAGGAGGGGCCGTATACGCAGTATTTT. It encodes CASSFKEGPYTQYF. V usage is TRBV5-4 and J usage is TRBJ2-3, with a possible D match to TRBD2 (6 bases). The CDR3 sequence is 14 residues long. In germline, CDR1 is SGHNT, CDR2 YYREEE (reference sequence). V was clipped by 2 bases and J by 7 bases, with 14 bases between them.

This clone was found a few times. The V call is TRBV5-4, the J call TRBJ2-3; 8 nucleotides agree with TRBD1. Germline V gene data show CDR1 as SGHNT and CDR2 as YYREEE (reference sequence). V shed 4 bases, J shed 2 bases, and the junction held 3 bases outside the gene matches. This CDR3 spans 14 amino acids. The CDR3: CASSQDRATDTQYF. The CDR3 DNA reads TGTGCCAGCAGCCAGGACAGGGCCACAGATACGCAGTATTTT.

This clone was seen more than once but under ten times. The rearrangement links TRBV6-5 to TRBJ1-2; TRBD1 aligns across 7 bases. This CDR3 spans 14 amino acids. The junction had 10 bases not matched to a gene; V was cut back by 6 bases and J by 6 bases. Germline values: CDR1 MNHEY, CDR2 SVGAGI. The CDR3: CASRKGGLYDGYTF. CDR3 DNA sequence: TGTGCCAGCAGAAAAGGGGGCCTCTATGATGGCTACACCTTC.